This T cell receptor (beta chain) was sequenced during a study of human T cells and chemical hapten exposure. Across the whole study: Skin of the upper inner arm, roughly 2 cm by roughly 2 cm, received 2% DPC for sensitization.

A note on this clonotype: As yet, its antigen is unknown.

The study's findings and limits: Expanded TCRs produced significantly more large CDR3 similarity clusters than controls did.

The sample's time point: patch test 3, about 24 weeks after DPC sensitization. The treatment here: therapeutic diphenylcyclopropenone sensitization with weekly scalp DPC. The authors extracted total RNA from unfractionated whole blood. TCRdb ran MiXCR on the RACE reads and lists one entry per CDR3 protein. The table has some 90,000 distinct CDR3 sequences, roughly a tenth seen once. In germline, CDR1 is SGHKS, CDR2 YYEKEE (reference sequence). Trimming took off 4 bases at V and 2 bases at J, with 12 bases between the two ends. The CDR3 extends over 14 amino acids. This specimen consisted of whole blood, obtained in connection with sensitization to the hapten diphenylcyclopropenone (DPC). This chain uses TRBV5-5 with TRBJ1-2, with TRBD1 as a possible D gene (5 bases). The sequence was obtained from a woman in her twenties or thirties with alopecia areata. Some clones in this sample may be carry-over from other donors' samples. CDR3 nucleotide sequence: TGTGCCAGCAGCCCCCCCCAGGGAAACTATGGCTACACCTTC. Amino acid sequence: CASSPPQGNYGYTF.